This TCR beta chain was documented in a study of cytomegalovirus exposure and HLA in healthy donors. PCR primers comprised 60 Vbeta and 13 Jbeta primers. Sequencing was performed with immunoSEQ multiplex PCR; in TCRdb, only in-frame clones are kept and a portion is missing. Of about 160,000 clones listed, over 80% were seen once; the top ten hold over 1.5%. Germline assignment: CDR1 SGHRS and CDR2 YFSETQ. CDR3 size: 14 residues. V was pared by 4 bases and J by 6 bases, with 3 bases of the junction left unmatched. This sequence was found in a woman aged 18-30 years in good health and CMV-seronegative. The rearrangement links TRBV5-1 to TRBJ2-2, with 10 bases aligning to TRBD2. Sequences were obtained from PBMCs. DNA of the CDR3: TGCGCCAGCAGCACTAGCGGGGCGGCCGGGGAGCTGTTTTTT. Protein product: CASSTSGAAGELFF. The variable domain in full, completed from reference TRBV5-1 and TRBJ2-2, reads KAGVTQTPRYLIKTRGQQVTLSCSPISGHRSVSWYQQTPGQGLQFLFEYFSETQRNKGNFPGRFSGRQFSNSRSEMNVSTLELGDSALYLCASSTSGAAGELFFGEGSRLTVL.